A selection of T cell receptor beta chains follows, all from one sample in a study of T cell repertoires in ileal Crohn's disease. Only in-frame clones appear in the TCRdb table, and some are missing; sequencing was by immunoSEQ multiplex PCR. This table holds about 5,700 clones, roughly 79% found once. Sequencing was performed on ileal tissue. The source is an adult with Crohn's disease. CDR3s include the opening cysteine and the closing phenylalanine or tryptophan. A D gene is named only where the DNA matches it firmly. The listing skips clone size in some rows; elsewhere it reads once, few, many or a size class.

- TRBJ2-7 TRBV9 - TGTGCCAGGGTGTACGATAGTCCATACGAGCAGTACTTC CARVYDSPYEQYF
- TRBJ2-7 TRBV10-3 - TGTGCCATCAGTGAAGGAGGGAATGAGCAGTACTTC CAISEGGNEQYF
few TRBJ2-3 TRBV7-9 TRBD1 TGTGCCAGCAGCTGGGACAGTACCACAGATACGCAGTATTTT CASSWDSTTDTQYF
- TRBJ2-5 TRBV7-2 - TGTGCCAGCAGCTTACTCGGACAGAAAGAGACCCAGTACTTC CASSLLGQKETQYF
few TRBJ1-5 TRBV2 - TGTGCCAGCAGTGAAACCGGACTAAGGAGCCAGCCCCAGCATTTT CASSETGLRSQPQHF
- TRBJ2-1 TRBV11-2 TRBD2 TGTGCCAGCAGCTTAGTGGGACTAACCCAGAGCTCCTACAATGAGCAGTTCTTC CASSLVGLTQSSYNEQFF
- TRBJ1-2 TRBV28 TRBD1 TGTGCCAGCAGTAAACAGGGGGCGTACGGTGGCTACACCTTC CASSKQGAYGGYTF
- TRBJ2-1 TRBV27 TRBD2 TGTGCCAGCAGTTTATGGGGACTAGCGGGAAAAGGCACAGTGCAGTTCTTC CASSLWGLAGKGTVQFF
- TRBJ1-2 TRBV7-2 - TGTGCCAGCAGCTTAGGCCAGGGGCTAGACTATGGCTACACCTTC CASSLGQGLDYGYTF
- TRBJ2-7 TRBV15 - TGTGCCACCAGCAGAGATCGGACAGCTTACGAGCAGTACTTC CATSRDRTAYEQYF
- TRBJ1-1 TRBV14 - TGTGCCAGCAGCCAAATCAGTACCGCCGGGGCTTTCTTT CASSQISTAGAFF
- TRBJ2-1 TRBV10-2 - TGCGCCAGCTACGGGGGAGGCACGCGTTTCTACAATGAGCAGTTCTTC CASYGGGTRFYNEQFF
- TRBJ2-4 TRBV2 TRBD1 TGTGCCAGCAGTCCCGACAGGGCGGCCAAAAACATTCAGTACTTC CASSPDRAAKNIQYF
few TRBJ1-6 TRBV6-1 TRBD1 TGTGCCAGCCCCCCCGCCGGGACAGGACTTTCACCCCTCCACTTT CASPPAGTGLSPLHF
few TRBJ2-1 TRBV18 TRBD1 TGTGCCAGCTCCCAAGGACAGGGGGCGGGCAATGAGCAGTTCTTC CASSQGQGAGNEQFF
- TRBJ1-5 TRBV30 - TGTGCCTGGAGTCTCAACAGCTTGTTCAATCAGCCCCAGCATTTT CAWSLNSLFNQPQHF
- TRBJ1-1 TRBV5-1 TRBD1 TGCGCCAGCAGCCTTACAGGGGGCCTGAACACTGAAGCTTTCTTT CASSLTGGLNTEAFF
- TRBJ1-1 TRBV20-1 - TGCAGTGCTAGAAGGGGGAGTGAAGCTTTCTTT CSARRGSEAFF
- TRBJ2-1 TRBV7-3 TRBD2 TGTGCCAGCAGCTTAGCGGGAGGGCCCAATGAGCAGTTCTTC CASSLAGGPNEQFF
- TRBJ2-7 TRBV6-5 TRBD2 TGTGCCAGCAGTTACTCGGTAGCGGGGGCCTACGAGCAGTACTTC CASSYSVAGAYEQYF
- TRBJ2-7 TRBV6-6 - TGTGCCACCATGGGGGGTTTCTCCTACGAGCAGTACTTC CATMGGFSYEQYF
- TRBJ2-1 TRBV29-1 TRBD2 TGCAGCGTTGGGACTAGCGGGGGGGTTTACAATGAGCAGTTCTTC CSVGTSGGVYNEQFF
- TRBJ2-7 TRBV7-9 - TGTGCCAGCAGCTTAGCATCAGGGACATCATCCTACGAGCAGTACTTC CASSLASGTSSYEQYF
large TRBJ2-1 TRBV6-1 TRBD2 TGTGCCAGCAGTGATAGCGGGAGGCGCCGTTACAATGAGCAGTTCTTC CASSDSGRRRYNEQFF
- TRBJ1-2 TRBV5-6 TRBD1 TGTGCCAGCAGCTTGATGGGCAGGGGGAACTATGGCTACACCTTC CASSLMGRGNYGYTF
- TRBJ2-1 TRBV5-8 TRBD1 TGTGCCAGCAGTCCTTCCGGGACAGTCCGGGGTGAGCAGTTCTTC CASSPSGTVRGEQFF
- TRBJ2-3 TRBV5-1 - TGCGCCAGCAGCTTGGCTGGGCGGGGCACAGATACGCAGTATTTT CASSLAGRGTDTQYF
- TRBJ1-1 TRBV6-5 - TGTGCCAGCAGCAAACGGGGGGTCTCGAACACTGAAGCTTTCTTT CASSKRGVSNTEAFF
- TRBJ2-3 TRBV1 - TGCACCAGCAGCCAACCGAGATACAGGGTTACGCAGTATTTT CTSSQPRYRVTQYF
few TRBJ1-3 TRBV5-1 - TGCGCCAGCAGCTTAGACACAGGCTCTGGAAACACCATATATTTT CASSLDTGSGNTIYF
- TRBJ1-1 TRBV6-6 TRBD1 TGTGCCAGCAGACGGACAGGCGTGAACACTGAAGCTTTCTTT CASRRTGVNTEAFF
- TRBJ2-2 TRBV30 TRBD2 TGTGCCGGGCGGGAGACCACCGGGGAGCTGTTTTTT CAGRETTGELFF
- TRBJ2-1 TRBV5-1 TRBD2 TGCGCCAGCAGCTCCTCAATGCCCGGGACTAGCGGTCTAAGGAATGAGCAGTTCTTC CASSSSMPGTSGLRNEQFF
- TRBJ1-2 TRBV19 - TGTGCCAGTAGTCCTCGGGGAGGGGACTATGGCTACACCTTC CASSPRGGDYGYTF
- TRBJ2-3 TRBV29-1 TRBD2 TGCAGCGTTGGGGTGGCGGGAGGGTCAGATACGCAGTATTTT CSVGVAGGSDTQYF
- TRBJ2-3 TRBV9 - TGTGCCAGCAGCGTAGAGGGGGACGCAGATACGCAGTATTTT CASSVEGDADTQYF
- TRBJ2-5 TRBV7-9 TRBD2 TGTGCCAGCAGCCCAGAGGGTAGCGGGCGGGAGACCCAGTACTTC CASSPEGSGRETQYF
- TRBJ1-1 TRBV10-3 - TGTGCCATCAGCGACGATTCCGTTACAGGGATGAACACTGAAGCTTTCTTT CAISDDSVTGMNTEAFF
- TRBJ2-2 TRBV28 TRBD1 TGTGCCAGCAGTTTATTGGGACAGGGGTCCGGGGAGCTGTTTTTT CASSLLGQGSGELFF
- TRBJ2-2 TRBV14 - TGTGCCAGCAGCCAGAACTCAGGGGTAGCCGGGGAGCTGTTTTTT CASSQNSGVAGELFF
few TRBJ2-7 TRBV7-9 - TGTGCCAGCAGCTCCCGTTCTGCGGGGATCTACGAGCAGTACTTC CASSSRSAGIYEQYF
- TRBJ1-2 TRBV19 - - CASTSDTGYGYTF
- TRBJ1-2 TRBV21-1 - TGTGCCAGCATCCTATGTCGGAAAAAAACCGGGACAGGGGGCAACTATGGCTACACCTTC CASILCRKKTGTGGNYGYTF
few TRBJ1-1 TRBV14 TRBD1 TGTGCCAGCAGCTTGGGACAGGGGTTTATGAACACTGAAGCTTTCTTT CASSLGQGFMNTEAFF
- TRBJ1-5 TRBV6-5 - TGTGCCATCTCAACTCCGGGGGGAAGTAGGCCCCAGCATTTT CAISTPGGSRPQHF
once TRBJ2-1 TRBV7-9 - TGTGCCAGCAGCTTAGACCGGGGTGGTGATGAGCAGTTCTTC CASSLDRGGDEQFF
- TRBJ1-2 TRBV7-2 - TGTGCCAGCACCCCGTCGGGGGGACCCAATGCTGGCTACACCTTC CASTPSGGPNAGYTF
- TRBJ2-2 TRBV5-1 TRBD1 TGCGCCAGCAAGGGGACAGGGTACACCGGGGAGCTGTTTTTT CASKGTGYTGELFF
- TRBJ2-1 TRBV7-9 TRBD2 TGTGCCAGCAGCCCCTCATGGGGGACTATTAATGAGCAGTTCTTC CASSPSWGTINEQFF